Described below is a single T cell receptor (beta chain) sequence and its context. Its target is unknown. TCRdb's copy holds only in-frame clones and misses some; the assay was immunoSEQ multiplex PCR. The sample includes 82,000 or so clones, around nine tenths seen only once; the top ten take over 0.55%. The sampling schedule covered blood at baseline, cycle 4 day 1, and cycle 7 day 1. V was shortened by 5 bases and J by 2 bases, with 10 bases between the two germline ends. There are 14 residues in the CDR3. Germline V gene sequence: CDR1 LNHDA, CDR2 SQIVND (reference sequence). These data come from a study of OX40 agonist ivuxolimab in advanced cancers. Findings and limits, study-wide: The study observed clonal expansion of CD4+ and CD8+ blood T cells by week 6 at 0.1 to 3.0 mg/kg.

The chain joins TRBV19 to TRBJ2-1; D unresolved. The source material was CD4+ or CD8+ T cells sorted from blood, sampled in a trial of the OX40 agonist ivuxolimab. The TCR originated in an adult with an advanced solid tumor such as melanoma, head and neck, liver or kidney cancer. In nucleotides, the CDR3 is TGTGCCAGTAGTGAGATAGCCACCTACAATGAGCAGTTCTTC. Translated: CASSEIATYNEQFF.